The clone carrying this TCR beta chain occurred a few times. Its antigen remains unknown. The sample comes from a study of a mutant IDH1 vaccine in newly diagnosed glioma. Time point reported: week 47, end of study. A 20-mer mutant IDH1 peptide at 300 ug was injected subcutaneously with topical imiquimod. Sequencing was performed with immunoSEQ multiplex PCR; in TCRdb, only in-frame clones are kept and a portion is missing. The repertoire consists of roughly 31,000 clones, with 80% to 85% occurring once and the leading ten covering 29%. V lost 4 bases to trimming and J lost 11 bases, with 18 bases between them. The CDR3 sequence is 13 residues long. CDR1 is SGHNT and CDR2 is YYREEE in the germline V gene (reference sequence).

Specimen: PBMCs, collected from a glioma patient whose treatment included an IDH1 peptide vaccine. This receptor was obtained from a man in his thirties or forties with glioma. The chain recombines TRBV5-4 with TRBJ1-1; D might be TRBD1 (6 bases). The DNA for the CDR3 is TGTGCCAGCAGCCCTGAAACAGGGTCGATGGCTTTCTTT. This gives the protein CASSPETGSMAFF.